Listed here are 22 T cell receptor beta chains from one sample, sequenced in a study of immune cell composition in non-small cell lung cancer. This table comes from immunoSEQ multiplex PCR, and its TCRdb copy is limited to in-frame clones, with some not included. The data hold 4,000 to 5,000 clones, with roughly 74% observed a single time. The specimen sequenced was lung tumor tissue. These TCRs come from a human donor with non-small cell lung cancer.

The chain recombines TRBV19 with TRBJ2-3; 9 nucleotides align to TRBD1. Per the germline V gene, CDR1 is LNHDA and CDR2 is SQIVND (reference sequence). The CDR3 covers 14 residues. V lost 6 bases and J lost 4; bases outside the gene matches: 5. The CDR3 DNA sequence: TGTGCCAGTAGGGACAGGGGTACTGCAGATACGCAGTATTTT. Protein: CASRDRGTADTQYF.

The chain has TRBV30 and TRBJ2-2; D may be TRBD1 (5 bases). Trimming pared 0 bases from V and 6 bases from J, leaving 5 bases between. The CDR3 consists of 12 residues. CDR1 and CDR2 from the germline V gene are GTSNPN and SVGIG (reference sequence). CDR3 bases: TGTGCCTGGAGTGTGGGGCCCGGGGAGCTGTTTTTT. Its translation: CAWSVGPGELFF.

The gene calls are TRBV5-8 and TRBJ2-3, with 9 bases identical to TRBD2. V lost 2 bases and J lost 5; bases outside the gene matches: 12. This CDR3 is 17 amino acids long. Germline loops: CDR1 SGHTS, CDR2 YDEGEE. CDR3 amino acids: CASSLRLSGGPEDTQYF. CDR3 nucleotide sequence: TGTGCCAGCAGCTTACGGTTGAGCGGGGGGCCTGAAGATACGCAGTATTTT.

The genes are TRBV5-6 and TRBJ2-5, with 7 positions matching TRBD1. The CDR3 is 14 residues long. V lost 2 bases to trimming and J lost 2 bases; unmatched junction nucleotides: 3. The V gene's germline CDR1 is SGHDT and CDR2 YYEEEE. CDR3 protein: CASSFRQGQETQYF. CDR3 nucleotide sequence: TGTGCCAGCAGCTTCCGACAGGGTCAAGAGACCCAGTACTTC.

J is TRBJ2-5 and V is TRBV7-8; no firm D call. V lost 4 bases, J lost 0 bases, and 6 bases lay in between. This CDR3 is 13 amino acids long. In germline, CDR1 is SGHVS, CDR2 FQNEAQ. CDR3 bases: TGTGCCAGCAGCTCCCACAACCAAGAGACCCAGTACTTC. It translates to CASSSHNQETQYF.

The rearrangement joins TRBV2 to TRBJ1-1; D remains unclear. The CDR3 totals 11 residues. Trimming stripped 7 bases from V and 5 bases from J, with 8 bases between. The germline V gene encodes CDR1 SNHLY and CDR2 FYNNEI. As DNA, the CDR3 is TGTGCCAGCACAATCCGGACTGAAGCTTTCTTT. Its protein is CASTIRTEAFF.

This chain links TRBV25-1 with TRBJ2-2; D is possibly TRBD2 (5 bases). Trimming pared 3 bases from V and 4 bases from J, leaving 12 bases between. The CDR3 loop spans 15 amino acids. CDR1 and CDR2 (germline): MGHDK, SYGVNS. DNA for the CDR3: TGTGCCAGCAGTGATTACCTGGCGGGCACCGGGGAGCTGTTTTTT. This gives the protein CASSDYLAGTGELFF.

The V gene is TRBV19, the J gene TRBJ1-6; 7 nucleotides line up with TRBD1. This CDR3 spans 15 amino acids. The V and J ends lost 5 bases and 8 bases, in that order; junction bases with no gene match: 9. Germline V lookup: CDR1 LNHDA, CDR2 SQIVND (reference sequence). The CDR3 nucleotides read TGTGCCAGTAGTGCGGACCGAGGGGGCGATTCACCCCTCCACTTT. This sequence encodes CASSADRGGDSPLHF.

The chain links TRBV4-2 to TRBJ1-1; 11 bases agree with TRBD1. Germline V gene data show CDR1 as LGHNA and CDR2 as YNFKEQ. The CDR3 is 16 amino acids. The J segment lost 4 bases and the V segment lost 4 bases, leaving 8 bases of the junction unmatched. For the CDR3, the DNA is TGTGCCAGCAGCCCCGGACAGGGGGCAAGTGGCACTGAAGCTTTCTTT. Its protein is CASSPGQGASGTEAFF.

This chain joins TRBV7-2 and TRBJ2-1; maybe TRBD2 (6 bases). This CDR3 comprises 17 residues. V was shortened by 1 base and J by 0 bases, with 13 bases between the two germline ends. CDR1 is SGHTA, CDR2 FQGNSA, per germline. This CDR3 reads CASSLGLRGNSYNEQFF. The CDR3 DNA sequence: TGTGCCAGCAGCTTAGGACTCCGGGGGAACTCCTACAATGAGCAGTTCTTC.

V gene TRBV5-1 combines with J gene TRBJ1-5; D gene unclear. Per the germline V gene, CDR1 is SGHRS and CDR2 is YFSETQ. The CDR3 length is 13 residues. With 0 bases removed from V and 4 bases from J, the gap between germline ends came to 5 bases. CDR3: CASSLGQNQPQHF. The CDR3 DNA reads TGCGCCAGCAGCTTGGGACAAAATCAGCCCCAGCATTTT. Filled out from reference TRBV5-1 and TRBJ1-5, the complete variable domain reads KAGVTQTPRYLIKTRGQQVTLSCSPISGHRSVSWYQQTPGQGLQFLFEYFSETQRNKGNFPGRFSGRQFSNSRSEMNVSTLELGDSALYLCASSLGQNQPQHFGDGTRLSIL.

The V gene is TRBV19, the J gene TRBJ1-1; TRBD1 is a possible D gene (5 bases). This CDR3 is 15 amino acids long. V lost 7 bases to trimming and J lost 0 bases, with 15 bases between them. Germline assignment: CDR1 LNHDA and CDR2 SQIVND (reference sequence). As DNA, the CDR3 is TGTGCCAGTACCGGACGGGGGACGGTGAACACTGAAGCTTTCTTT. It encodes CASTGRGTVNTEAFF.

V gene TRBV9 combines with J gene TRBJ1-1; D not certain. This CDR3 has 15 residues. The V end lost 0 bases, the J end lost 1 base, and 10 bases lay between the germline ends. In germline, CDR1 is SGDLS, CDR2 YYNGEE. CDR3 nucleotides: TGTGCCAGCAGCGTAGCACCGAGCTCGAACACTGAAGCTTTCTTT. This encodes CASSVAPSSNTEAFF.

This chain joins TRBV4-3 and TRBJ1-3, with D possibly TRBD1 on 5 matching bases. V lost 0 bases and J 1 base, leaving 13 bases between the germline ends. This CDR3 contains 17 residues. Germline V gene data show CDR1 as LGHNA and CDR2 as YSLEER. In DNA form, the CDR3 reads TGCGCCAGCAGCCAAGATGTATGGGGCGCGTCTGGAAACACCATATATTTT. Translated, it gives CASSQDVWGASGNTIYF.

This clone was found a few times. This sequence joins TRBV27 and TRBJ2-5, with 8 positions matching TRBD1. Trimming cost V 5 bases and J 4 bases; bases outside gene matches: 9. The germline V gene encodes CDR1 MNHEY and CDR2 SMNVEV (reference sequence). CDR3 size: 15 residues. The CDR3 region has the DNA TGTGCCAGCAGTAAATACAGGGGGTCCCCAGAGACCCAGTACTTC. Protein sequence: CASSKYRGSPETQYF.

This clone turned up a few times. One end of the junction fails to match germline, which may point to a read error. The CDR3 bases are TGTGCCAGCATTTTAGCGGGGGAGCAGTTCTTC. It yields the protein CASILAGEQFF. The chain uses TRBV27 and TRBJ2-1, with 8 nucleotides matching TRBD2. CDR3 length equals 11 residues. Germline lookup yields CDR1 MNHEY and CDR2 SMNVEV (reference sequence).

The rearrangement uses TRBV7-2 and TRBJ2-3; 13 bases match TRBD2. V lost 5 bases, J lost 8 bases, and 7 bases stayed unmatched. The CDR3 contains 15 residues. Germline loops: CDR1 SGHTA, CDR2 FQGNSA. CDR3: CASSLGLAGASTQYF. The CDR3 region has the DNA TGTGCCAGCAGCCTCGGACTAGCGGGAGCGAGTACGCAGTATTTT.

J is TRBJ2-6 and V is TRBV5-5; 7 bases are a match to TRBD2. V trimming: 4 bases; J trimming: 2 bases; junction bases outside the gene matches: 3. This CDR3 spans 15 amino acids. Germline CDR1 SGHKS, CDR2 YYEKEE (reference sequence). CDR3 sequence reads: CASSVGGTGANVLTF. The CDR3 DNA reads as TGTGCCAGCAGCGTCGGGGGGACTGGGGCCAACGTCCTGACTTTC.

V gene TRBV6-6 combines with J gene TRBJ1-3; D is unresolved. CDR3 length: 13 residues. Between the trimmed V and J ends, which lost 8 bases and 10 bases, there was a span of 18 bases. The germline gives CDR1 MNHNY, CDR2 SVGAGI (reference sequence). The CDR3 DNA sequence: TGTGCCAGCGGGAAGGGCGGCCGGGATACCATATATTTT. This codes for CASGKGGRDTIYF.

The J gene is TRBJ2-7, the V gene TRBV9; maybe TRBD2 (6 bases). Germline V lookup: CDR1 SGDLS, CDR2 YYNGEE. CDR3 length equals 14 residues. V lost 0 bases and J 1 base, leaving 8 bases between the germline ends. The CDR3 loop is CASSVAEGSYEQYF. CDR3 nucleotides: TGTGCCAGCAGCGTAGCGGAGGGGTCCTACGAGCAGTACTTC. Complete variable domain (other parts from reference TRBV9 and TRBJ2-7): DSGVTQTPKHLITATGQRVTLRCSPRSGDLSVYWYQQSLDQGLQFLIQYYNGEERAKGNILERFSAQQFPDLHSELNLSSLELGDSALYFCASSVAEGSYEQYFGPGTRLTVT.

This chain uses TRBV7-2 with TRBJ2-1; D perhaps matches TRBD1 (5 bases). This CDR3 is built from 14 residues. V was shortened by 5 bases and J by 7 bases, with 15 bases between the two germline ends. Germline V gene lookup returns CDR1 SGHTA and CDR2 FQGNSA. DNA of the CDR3: TGTGCCAGCAGCGACAGCCCCGCTTCAAATGAGCAGTTCTTC. Protein sequence: CASSDSPASNEQFF. The full variable domain, completed using reference TRBV7-2 and TRBJ2-1, is GAGVSQSPSNKVTEKGKDVELRCDPISGHTALYWYRQSLGQGLEFLIYFQGNSAPDKSGLPSDRFSAERTGGSVSTLTIQRTQQEDSAVYLCASSDSPASNEQFFGPGTRLTVL.

This sequence joins TRBV20-1 and TRBJ2-7; possible D gene TRBD2, 5 bases. The CDR3 has 11 residues. The germline V and J ends were trimmed by 7 bases and 0 bases, with 7 bases remaining between them. Germline-derived CDR1 and CDR2 are DFQATT and SNEGSKA (reference sequence). CDR3 nucleotides: TGCAGTGGCGGAGGCTCCTACGAGCAGTACTTC. This sequence encodes CSGGGSYEQYF.